A selection of T cell receptor beta chains follows, all from one sample in a study of T cells after yellow fever vaccination. TCRdb passed the 5' RACE reads through MiXCR, listing each CDR3 protein once. Here the sample spans fewer than 450,000 distinct CDR3 sequences, 8% to 9.5% being singletons. The sample consisted of PBMCs, taken roughly 45 days after the first yellow fever vaccination. The receptors here all came from a man aged 18 to 29 who received the YFV17D yellow fever vaccine. CDR3s include the opening cysteine and the closing phenylalanine or tryptophan. Rows may omit the clone size; those that give it use once, few, many or a size class.

TRBJ2-5 | - | TRBV7-2 | CASSRFEETQYF
TRBJ2-5 | - | TRBV7-9 | CASSPPNRGAQYF
TRBJ2-5 | many | TRBV12-3/TRBV12-4 | CASSLRRRQETQYF
TRBJ2-7 | few | TRBV4-1 | CASSQVTGVNEQYF
TRBJ1-5 | - | TRBV12-3/TRBV12-4 | CASTLQGPAGQPQHF
TRBJ2-5 | - | TRBV18 | CASSPRATYQETQYF
TRBJ2-7 | many | TRBV3-1 | CASSQEGQYVGEYF
TRBJ1-1 | - | TRBV7-9 | CASSFRGPTEAFF
TRBJ1-1 | - | TRBV7-9 | CASSLGPGAVNTEAFF
TRBJ1-2 | few | TRBV6-2/TRBV6-3 | CASRLGQGDGYTF